Listed here is a single TCR beta chain. There is no known antigen for this receptor. No base-level quality is on record; no much larger clone is a single base apart. This record belongs to a study of T cell responses to AZD1222 COVID-19 vaccine (dated by TCRdb to about 2021). With respect to the entire study: AZD1222 recipients with second doses at about 4 weeks or about 12 weeks were pooled, because spike-specific TCR depth and breadth did not differ between schedules. TCR sequencing was performed for 230 to 250 trial participants, of whom roughly 200 were given two doses of AZD1222 and approximately 25 were given two doses of MenACWY control vaccine. Enrollment into the trials was organized by age into subgroups of 18-55, 56-69 and 70-plus years, and those subgroups contained 148, 28 and 57 TCR-sequenced participants, respectively. The investigation overall reported the following: After two AZD1222 doses, both the breadth and the depth of spike-specific TCRs were significantly higher than at day 0 and than in MenACWY recipients. Because no day 14 peak-response samples were available, repertoires were characterized only after the peak T cell response. Reportedly, almost half of the unique spike-specific TCRs recognized epitopes lying outside the regions that are mutated in the B.1.351 and B.1.1.7 variants. The 56-69-year group was small, and its depth increase did not reach significance, likely because of low power. Participants were mostly white British, with more females than males. The authors suggested clonal diversity may have been underestimated. CD4 TCRs associated with the vaccine covered the entire spike protein, and the dominant responses were in regions 160-218 and 743-854. Conclusions about previously exposed vaccinees are limited because only five or six AZD1222 recipients were SARS-CoV-2 seropositive at baseline.

This specimen's time point label, interpreted: baseline before first vaccination. Samples from vaccinated people were obtained from the UK trials COV001 and COV002, which included a single-blind randomized controlled phase 2/3 trial of AZD1222 (ChAdOx1 nCoV-19) in healthy adults. For TCRbeta chain sequencing, PBMC samples from trial participants were taken at day 0 and at day 28 after the second dose. The CDR3 regions of human TCRbeta chains were subjected to immunosequencing. As for the original processing: Repertoire TCRs were matched against a reference library of SARS-CoV-2-specific TCRs generated with the MIRA antigen-specificity platform. Breadth was defined as the fraction of unique TCRs that were SARS-CoV-2-associated. Depth was defined as the fraction of total T cells that were SARS-CoV-2-associated. Using the MIRA data, every spike-specific TCR was mapped to the spike region that the TCR reacted to and assigned to either a CD4 or a CD8 class. Log10-transformed breadth and depth values were compared by one-way ANOVA with Sidak's multiple comparisons tests. Drawn from immuneACCESS, this table holds only the in-frame rearrangements with V and J called that TCRdb kept. Clones are partly lost; checked studies trace under half to an unresolved V gene and leave the rest unexplained. The V and J calls and clone size come from that table; D and trimming were worked out from the DNA. Within this sample are about 110,000 clones, with 70% to 90% of them counted one time only. Jointly, the top ten make up around 3% of the sample.

Germline trimming: 3 bases from V, 1 base from J; junction bases outside gene matches: 5. CDR1 and CDR2 were assigned from the germline V gene as MDHEN and SYDVKM. The CDR3 starts with the cysteine, ends with the phenylalanine, and has 16 residues. Kept here is only the CDR3 DNA, which spans 48 bases and is read in frame from base 1. The receptor was derived from an adult in good health. The specimen comprised peripheral blood, sampled on day 0 of AZD1222 vaccination. The sequence joins TRBV28 to TRBJ1-1, and TRBD1 matches 10 of the central bases. CDR3 reads: CASSFRQGAGNTEAFF. The sequenced DNA is TGTGCCAGCAGTTTCCGACAGGGGGCGGGGAACACTGAAGCTTTCTTT.